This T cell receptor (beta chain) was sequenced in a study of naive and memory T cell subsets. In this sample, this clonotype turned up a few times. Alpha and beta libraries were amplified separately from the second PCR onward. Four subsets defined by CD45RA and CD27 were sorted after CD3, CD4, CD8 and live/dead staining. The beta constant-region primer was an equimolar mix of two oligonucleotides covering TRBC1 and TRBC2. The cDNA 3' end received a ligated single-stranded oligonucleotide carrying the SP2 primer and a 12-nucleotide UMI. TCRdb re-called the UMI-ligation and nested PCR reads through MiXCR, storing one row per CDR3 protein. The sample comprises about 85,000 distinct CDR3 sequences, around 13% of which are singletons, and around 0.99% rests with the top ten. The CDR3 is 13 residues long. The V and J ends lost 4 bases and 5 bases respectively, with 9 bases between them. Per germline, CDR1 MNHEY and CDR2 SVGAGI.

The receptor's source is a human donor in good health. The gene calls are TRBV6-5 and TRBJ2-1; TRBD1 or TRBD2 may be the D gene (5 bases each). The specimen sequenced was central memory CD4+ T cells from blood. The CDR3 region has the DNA TGTGCCAGCAGTTGGGACGGAAACAATGAGCAGTTCTTC. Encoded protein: CASSWDGNNEQFF.